The entry below gives a single T cell receptor beta chain sequence along with its context. Its target is not known. The trim removed 4 bases at V and 1 base at J, leaving 2 bases unmatched. This CDR3 contains 15 residues. Per the germline V gene, CDR1 is SGHTA and CDR2 is FQGTGA. The sample belongs to a study of radiotherapy plus CTLA-4 blockade in lung cancer. Study-level results: In blood, early T cell clone dynamics reportedly predicted response best, together with interferon-beta. TCR clones of tumor origin grew in blood after radiotherapy plus ipilimumab.

TCRdb's copy holds only in-frame clones and misses some; the assay was immunoSEQ multiplex PCR. Counted here are 80,000 or so clones, around 81% occurring once; the ten biggest clones make up around 4%. People whose metastatic non-small-cell lung cancer was chemo-refractory got focal radiation along with CTLA-4 blockade by ipilimumab. The TCR sequence derives from a human donor with non-small cell lung cancer who had a partial response to radiotherapy plus ipilimumab. Some clones in this sample may be carry-over from other donors' samples. Sequences were derived from peripheral blood, sampled from a patient treated with radiotherapy plus ipilimumab. The chain has TRBV7-3 and TRBJ2-2, with 8 bases that match TRBD2. The CDR3 loop reads CASSYAGGNTGELFF. The CDR3 coding sequence is TGTGCCAGCAGCTATGCGGGGGGGAACACCGGGGAGCTGTTTTTT.